A selection of T cell receptor beta chains follows, all from one sample in a study of tumor-infiltrating lymphocytes in primary liver carcinoma. Using its own MiXCR run on the multiplex PCR reads, TCRdb lists one record per CDR3 protein. The sample records tens of thousands of distinct CDR3 sequences, roughly four fifths being singletons. Sequencing input: liver tumor tissue from sampling region 5. These receptors were taken from a man aged 40-49 years with primary liver carcinoma and hepatitis B virus infection. Both conserved end residues are part of each CDR3. A D gene is named only where the DNA matches it firmly. Clone size is shown for a subset of rows, as once, few, many or a class of expanded clone.

j_gene: TRBJ2-5; d_gene: TRBD2; abundance: few; v_gene: TRBV11-2; CDR3nt: TGTGCCAGCAGCTTAGATCGGCGGTCTAGCGGGAGAGGAGAGACCCAATACTTC; CDR3aa: CASSLDRRSSGRGETQYF
j_gene: TRBJ2-7; d_gene: TRBD2; abundance: -; v_gene: TRBV6-5; CDR3nt: TGTGCCAGCAGACGAGGAGGACTAGTGGGGACCTACGAGCAGTACTTC; CDR3aa: CASRRGGLVGTYEQYF
j_gene: TRBJ2-1; d_gene: -; abundance: -; v_gene: TRBV11-2; CDR3nt: TGTGCCAGCAACTTAGGTGTGGTTGAACAGTTCTTC; CDR3aa: CASNLGVVEQFF
j_gene: TRBJ2-2; d_gene: -; abundance: -; v_gene: TRBV7-9; CDR3nt: TGTACCAGCAGGTCGAATACCGGGGAGCTGTTTTTT; CDR3aa: CTSRSNTGELFF
j_gene: TRBJ2-3; d_gene: -; abundance: -; v_gene: TRBV5-1; CDR3nt: TGCGCCAGCAGCTTGACGGACGAAGATACGCAGTATTTT; CDR3aa: CASSLTDEDTQYF
j_gene: TRBJ2-1; d_gene: -; abundance: -; v_gene: TRBV29-1; CDR3nt: TGCAGCGACAGGGCAGGGGGGAATGAGCAGTTCTTC; CDR3aa: CSDRAGGNEQFF
j_gene: TRBJ1-1; d_gene: -; abundance: -; v_gene: TRBV29-1; CDR3nt: TGCAGCGTTGTAGTGGCAGGAATGAACATTGAAGCTTTCTTT; CDR3aa: CSVVVAGMNIEAFF
j_gene: TRBJ2-1; d_gene: -; abundance: -; v_gene: TRBV10-3; CDR3nt: TGTGCCATCAGTGAGAGGGACCACGGGGAGCAGTTCTTC; CDR3aa: CAISERDHGEQFF
j_gene: TRBJ2-7; d_gene: -; abundance: -; v_gene: TRBV11-1; CDR3nt: TGTACCTGCAGCCGAAATTTACAGAGTCCCGAGCAGTACTTC; CDR3aa: CTCSRNLQSPEQYF
j_gene: TRBJ2-3; d_gene: -; abundance: -; v_gene: TRBV6-1; CDR3nt: TGTGCCAGTAGTGATGAGGCAGGGGTGGCAGATACGCAGAATTTT; CDR3aa: CASSDEAGVADTQNF
j_gene: TRBJ2-6; d_gene: TRBD1; abundance: -; v_gene: TRBV6-2/TRBV6-3; CDR3nt: TGTACCAGCAGCCTGGGACAGGGTACTGGGGCCAACGTCCTGACTTTC; CDR3aa: CTSSLGQGTGANVLTF
j_gene: TRBJ2-3; d_gene: -; abundance: -; v_gene: TRBV12-3/TRBV12-4; CDR3nt: TGTGCCAGCAGTTATCGCCGGGACATTTTAGTTACAGATACAAAGTATTTT; CDR3aa: CASSYRRDILVTDTKYF
j_gene: TRBJ2-1; d_gene: -; abundance: -; v_gene: TRBV11-2; CDR3nt: TGCGCCAGCAGCTTAGACTATAGCTCTTACAATGAGCTGTTCTTC; CDR3aa: CASSLDYSSYNELFF
j_gene: TRBJ2-7; d_gene: TRBD1; abundance: few; v_gene: TRBV12-3/TRBV12-4; CDR3nt: TGTGCCAGCAGTCTAGGACAGGGGGCGAACTACAAGCAGTACTTC; CDR3aa: CASSLGQGANYKQYF
j_gene: TRBJ2-1; d_gene: -; abundance: -; v_gene: TRBV12-3/TRBV12-4; CDR3nt: TGTGCCAGCGGCATCGTAGGGCTCCCAAATGAGCAGTTCTTC; CDR3aa: CASGIVGLPNEQFF
j_gene: TRBJ2-2; d_gene: -; abundance: -; v_gene: TRBV11-2; CDR3nt: TGTGCCAGCAGTTTAAACTCGGGAGCGAACACCGGGGAGTTGTTTTTT; CDR3aa: CASSLNSGANTGELFF
j_gene: TRBJ2-3; d_gene: -; abundance: -; v_gene: TRBV11-3; CDR3nt: TGTGACAGCAGCTTAGAGTCCTGGCGCACAGATATGCAGTATTTT; CDR3aa: CDSSLESWRTDMQYF
j_gene: TRBJ2-3; d_gene: TRBD1; abundance: many; v_gene: TRBV29-1; CDR3nt: TGCAGCGCGAGCCCGGGACAGCACACAGATACGCAGTATTTT; CDR3aa: CSASPGQHTDTQYF
j_gene: TRBJ2-4; d_gene: -; abundance: few; v_gene: TRBV20-1; CDR3nt: TGCAGTGCTAGCATTCGGGGGACAAACATTCAGTACTTC; CDR3aa: CSASIRGTNIQYF
j_gene: TRBJ2-1; d_gene: -; abundance: -; v_gene: TRBV10-1; CDR3nt: TGCGCCAGCAGTGAATCGAGGAATAATGAGCAGTTCTTC; CDR3aa: CASSESRNNEQFF
j_gene: TRBJ1-3; d_gene: -; abundance: -; v_gene: TRBV6-1; CDR3nt: TGTGCCAGCAGTACCCTGGGGATGGGGAGGATAAACACCATATATTTT; CDR3aa: CASSTLGMGRINTIYF
j_gene: TRBJ2-7; d_gene: TRBD1; abundance: -; v_gene: TRBV5-1; CDR3nt: TGCGCCAGCAACTTACAACGCGGGACAGGGTTCAACGAGCAGTACTTC; CDR3aa: CASNLQRGTGFNEQYF
j_gene: TRBJ2-1; d_gene: -; abundance: many; v_gene: TRBV7-3; CDR3nt: TGTGCCAGCAGCTCCGGGGGCGCGAGCTCCTACAATGAGCAGTTCTTC; CDR3aa: CASSSGGASSYNEQFF
j_gene: TRBJ1-5; d_gene: -; abundance: -; v_gene: TRBV10-3; CDR3nt: TGTGCCACCAGTGAGCATGAGGGCGATCAGCTCCAGCATTTT; CDR3aa: CATSEHEGDQLQHF
j_gene: TRBJ1-2; d_gene: -; abundance: -; v_gene: TRBV12-3/TRBV12-4; CDR3nt: TGTGCCAACAGTTATCTCAGGGAGCGAGACGACCTAAGCTATGGCTACACCTTC; CDR3aa: CANSYLRERDDLSYGYTF
j_gene: TRBJ2-7; d_gene: -; abundance: -; v_gene: TRBV11-2; CDR3nt: TGCACCAGCAGCTTAGGCAGGGTGGGCGCGCAGTACTTC; CDR3aa: CTSSLGRVGAQYF